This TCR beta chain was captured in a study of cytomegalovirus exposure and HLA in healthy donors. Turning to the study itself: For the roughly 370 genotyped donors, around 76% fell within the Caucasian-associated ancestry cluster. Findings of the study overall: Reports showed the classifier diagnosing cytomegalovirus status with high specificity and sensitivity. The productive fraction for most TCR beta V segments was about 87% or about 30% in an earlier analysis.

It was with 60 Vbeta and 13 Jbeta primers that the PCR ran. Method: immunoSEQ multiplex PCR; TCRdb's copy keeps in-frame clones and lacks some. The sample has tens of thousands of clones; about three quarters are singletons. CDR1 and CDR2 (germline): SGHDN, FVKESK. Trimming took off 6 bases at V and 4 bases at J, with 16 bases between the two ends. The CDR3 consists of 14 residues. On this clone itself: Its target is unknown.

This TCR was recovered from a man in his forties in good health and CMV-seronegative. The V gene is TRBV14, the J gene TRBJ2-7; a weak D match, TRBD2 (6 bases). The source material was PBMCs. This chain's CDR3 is CASSAGPLGYEQYF. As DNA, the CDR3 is TGTGCCAGCAGTGCGGGACCCTTGGGGTACGAGCAGTACTTC. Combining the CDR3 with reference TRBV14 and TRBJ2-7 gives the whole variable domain EAGVTQFPSHSVIEKGQTVTLRCDPISGHDNLYWYRRVMGKEIKFLLHFVKESKQDESGMPNNRFLAERTGGTYSTLKVQPAELEDSGVYFCASSAGPLGYEQYFGPGTRLTVT.